What follows describes a single T cell receptor (beta chain). This record comes from a study of pediatric ulcerative colitis. The CDR3 is 16 residues long. Germline lookup yields CDR1 SEHNR and CDR2 FQNEAQ (reference sequence). Trimming left V 3 bases short and J 2 bases short, with 14 bases between. Libraries were prepared by immunoSEQ multiplex PCR; TCRdb keeps only in-frame clonotypes and omits some of them. The sample carries 55,000 to 80,000 clones, 77% recorded once. Sequenced material: blood. This clonotype originated in a boy aged 5-17 years with moderate ulcerative colitis. The chain employs TRBV7-9 and TRBJ1-5; D possibly corresponds to TRBD1 (5 bases). The chain's CDR3 is CASSLIGGVGNQPQHF. CDR3 nucleotides: TGTGCCAGCAGCTTGATCGGAGGGGTGGGCAATCAGCCCCAGCATTTT.